These 21 T cell receptor beta chains originate from one sample sequenced in a study of blood T cell repertoires in COVID-19. Here immunoSEQ multiplex PCR was the method, and the copy in TCRdb shows in-frame clones only, minus some. The sample has about 110,000 clones, around 81% seen once. Sequencing used peripheral blood. The receptors stem from a woman between 65 and 79 years old with acute or convalescent COVID-19.

This sequence joins TRBV28 and TRBJ2-3; TRBD2 matches 9 bases. The trim removed 6 bases at V and 5 bases at J, leaving 12 bases unmatched. The CDR3 loop spans 16 amino acids. Looked up from germline, CDR1 is MDHEN and CDR2 is SYDVKM. CDR3 in amino acids: CASRKYERGVRDTQYF. As DNA, the CDR3 is TGTGCCAGCAGAAAATACGAGCGGGGGGTGAGAGATACGCAGTATTTT. The whole variable domain, remainder taken from reference TRBV28 and TRBJ2-3, is DVKVTQSSRYLVKRTGEKVFLECVQDMDHENMFWYRQDPGLGLRLIYFSYDVKMKEKGDIPEGYSVSREKKERFSLILESASTNQTSMYLCASRKYERGVRDTQYFGPGTRLTVL.

The gene calls are TRBV3-1 (or the pseudogene TRBV3-2) and TRBJ2-1; no reliable D call. The CDR3 extends over 14 amino acids. V was pared by 1 base and J by 10 bases, with 14 bases between. In germline, CDR1 is LGHDT, CDR2 YNNKEL (reference sequence). CDR3: CASSQVVAAGEQFF. Here the CDR3 DNA reads TGTGCCAGCAGCCAAGTCGTGGCCGCCGGGGAGCAGTTCTTC.

This chain uses TRBV7-8 with TRBJ1-3; 7 nucleotides agree with TRBD1. In germline, CDR1 is SGHVS, CDR2 FQNEAQ. CDR3 length equals 16 residues. Trimming at V came to 1 base and at J to 4 bases, leaving 7 bases not matched to a gene. Written as DNA, the CDR3 is TGTGCCAGCAGCTTAGGGCGTAGGGGGCTCGGAAACACCATATATTTT. It encodes CASSLGRRGLGNTIYF.

This clone was detected a few times. V is TRBV18 and J is TRBJ1-4; 7 bases are shared with TRBD1. Germline loops: CDR1 KGHSH, CDR2 LQKENI. The V segment lost 1 base and the J segment 10 bases; nucleotides outside the gene matches: 6. This CDR3 has 14 amino acids. DNA for the CDR3: TGTGCCAGCTCACCACGGCAGGGGGAGAGAAAACTGTTTTTT. Amino acid sequence: CASSPRQGERKLFF.

V is TRBV5-6 and J is TRBJ2-7; weak D call: TRBD1 (5 bases). Germline values: CDR1 SGHDT, CDR2 YYEEEE. Trimming took off 2 bases at V and 4 bases at J, with 13 bases between the two ends. The CDR3 contains 14 residues. The CDR3 DNA sequence: TGTGCCAGCAGCTTCCCAGGGCTAATGTACGAGCAGTACTTC. It specifies CASSFPGLMYEQYF.

The gene calls are TRBV5-1 and TRBJ2-7; 9 positions match TRBD1. CDR1 is SGHRS, CDR2 YFSETQ, per germline. The V gene end was trimmed by 5 bases and the J gene end by 5 bases; junction bases not matched to a gene: 11. This CDR3 spans 15 amino acids. The CDR3 loop reads CASSPGTGQLDEQYV. The CDR3 nucleotides are TGCGCCAGCAGTCCCGGGACAGGGCAATTGGACGAGCAGTACGTC.

The gene calls are TRBV18 and TRBJ1-5, with unresolved D. The CDR3 length is 15 residues. From germline, CDR1 is KGHSH and CDR2 LQKENI. The ends were cut back, 2 bases at V and 3 bases at J, with 11 bases in the middle. For the CDR3, the DNA is TGTGCCAGCTCACCAGAGGAACACGCCAATCAGCCCCAGCATTTT. It specifies CASSPEEHANQPQHF.

The chain recombines TRBV5-4 with TRBJ2-3; 8 bases line up with TRBD2. In germline, CDR1 is SGHNT, CDR2 YYREEE (reference sequence). This CDR3 contains 15 residues. V lost 4 bases, J lost 2 bases, and 6 bases stayed unmatched. CDR3 coding DNA: TGTGCCAGCAGCCTAGCGGGCTACACCACAGATACGCAGTATTTT. The encoded protein is CASSLAGYTTDTQYF.

The V call is TRBV18, the J call TRBJ1-2; 9 bases agree with TRBD1. This CDR3 is 16 amino acids long. The junction had 9 bases not matched to a gene; V was cut back by 1 base and J by 6 bases. Germline V gene lookup returns CDR1 KGHSH and CDR2 LQKENI. CDR3 bases: TGTGCCAGCTCACCACGGGACAGGGCCTGGGGAGATGGCTACACCTTC. Its protein is CASSPRDRAWGDGYTF.

The chain employs TRBV20-1 and TRBJ1-1; D is uncertain. Germline loops: CDR1 DFQATT, CDR2 SNEGSKA (reference sequence). There are 11 residues in the CDR3. The CDR3 region has the DNA TGCAGGGGCAGCTCGAACACTGAAGCTTTCTTT. The encoded protein is CRGSSNTEAFF.

V is TRBV5-3 and J is TRBJ1-4; maybe TRBD1 (6 bases). TRBV5-3 is an open reading frame, and its role is uncertain. Deletions cut 5 bases from V and 6 bases from J, with 14 bases between. The length of the CDR3 is 14 residues. The CDR3 region has the DNA TGTGCCAGAAGGAGTGTAGACAGGCATGAAAAACTGTTTTTT. Translating gives CARRSVDRHEKLFF.

The rearrangement links TRBV7-9 to TRBJ2-7; 12 bases fit TRBD2. This CDR3 has 15 amino acids. Germline CDR1 and CDR2: SEHNR and FQNEAQ (reference sequence). The J segment lost 4 bases and the V segment lost 5 bases, leaving 6 bases of the junction unmatched. The CDR3 bases are TGTGCCAGCAGCGGTGGACTAGCGGGATTTTACGAGCAGTACTTC. Amino acid sequence: CASSGGLAGFYEQYF.

The chain uses TRBV10-3 and TRBJ2-7, with unresolved D. Trimming stripped 0 bases from V and 12 bases from J, with 12 bases between. The CDR3 has 12 residues. Germline CDR1 reads ENHRY; CDR2 reads SYGVKD. The CDR3 sequence is CAISESSTLGYV. CDR3 coding DNA: TGTGCCATCAGTGAGTCGTCGACGCTAGGGTACGTC.

The chain links TRBV5-1 to TRBJ1-2; D is unclear. Germline loops: CDR1 SGHRS, CDR2 YFSETQ. The CDR3 loop spans 14 amino acids. The V end lost 2 bases, the J end lost 2 bases, and 10 bases lay between the germline ends. In DNA, the CDR3 is TGCGCCAGCAGCTTCGATTCAGGCAACTATGGCTACACCTTC. Translation gives CASSFDSGNYGYTF.

The V call is TRBV25-1, the J call TRBJ2-1, with 8 positions matching TRBD1. Germline V gene sequence: CDR1 MGHDK, CDR2 SYGVNS. CDR3 size: 18 residues. J gave up 1 base and V 5 bases, and 13 bases lay outside the gene matches. This chain's CDR3 is CASSTRSGGSTSYNEQFF. The CDR3 DNA reads TGTGCCAGCAGTACTCGGTCAGGGGGCAGTACATCCTACAATGAGCAGTTCTTC.

V and J are TRBV20-1 and TRBJ1-3; D call uncertain. The CDR3 is made up of 10 amino acids. Between the trimmed V and J ends, which lost 7 bases and 9 bases, there was a span of 10 bases. Per germline, CDR1 DFQATT and CDR2 SNEGSKA (reference sequence). The DNA of the CDR3 is TGCAGTGGGGAGCCGGGCACCATATATTTT. This translates into CSGEPGTIYF.

V gene TRBV19 combines with J gene TRBJ1-1; 7 nucleotides match TRBD1. V shed 7 bases and J 4 bases; nucleotides not matched to a gene: 9. The CDR3 covers 14 residues. CDR1 LNHDA and CDR2 SQIVND come from the germline V gene (reference sequence). The CDR3 protein is CASTNRQGRTEAFF. The DNA for the CDR3 is TGTGCCAGTACCAACCGACAGGGACGCACTGAAGCTTTCTTT.

This chain connects TRBV24-1 to TRBJ1-5; TRBD1 matches at 10 bases. Germline V CDR1 and CDR2: KGHDR, SFDVKD. CDR3 size: 15 residues. V shed 4 bases and J 6 bases; nucleotides not matched to a gene: 5. DNA of the CDR3: TGTGCCACCAGTGAAGGAGGACAGGGGGGTCAGCCCCAGCATTTT. Its translation: CATSEGGQGGQPQHF.

This rearrangement joins TRBV3-1 (or the pseudogene TRBV3-2) to TRBJ2-7, with 7 bases that match TRBD2. CDR1 is LGHDT, CDR2 YNNKEL, per germline (reference sequence). Trimming removed 4 bases from V and 2 bases from J; junction bases left unmatched: 8. The length of the CDR3 is 15 residues. The DNA for the CDR3 is TGTGCCAGCAGCCGCCTGACTAGCACCGCCTACGAGCAGTACTTC. Residues: CASSRLTSTAYEQYF.

This chain uses TRBV11-1 with TRBJ2-2; the D gene is possibly TRBD1 (5 bases). The V and J ends lost 8 bases and 1 base respectively, with 14 bases between them. The CDR3 spans 15 residues. Germline values: CDR1 SGHAT, CDR2 FQDESV (reference sequence). The CDR3 DNA reads as TGTGCCAGCGGTAAAGGGGTTTGGAACACCGGGGAGCTGTTTTTT. Amino acid sequence: CASGKGVWNTGELFF.

This clone was observed a few times. This sequence joins TRBV10-3 and TRBJ1-2; tentative D call: TRBD1 (6 bases). The CDR3 loop spans 12 amino acids. V was pared by 11 bases and J by 5 bases, with 15 bases between. Germline V CDR1 and CDR2: ENHRY, SYGVKD. The CDR3 region is CAARGGGYGYTF. The CDR3 nucleotides read TGTGCCGCCCGGGGGGGCGGGTATGGCTACACCTTC.